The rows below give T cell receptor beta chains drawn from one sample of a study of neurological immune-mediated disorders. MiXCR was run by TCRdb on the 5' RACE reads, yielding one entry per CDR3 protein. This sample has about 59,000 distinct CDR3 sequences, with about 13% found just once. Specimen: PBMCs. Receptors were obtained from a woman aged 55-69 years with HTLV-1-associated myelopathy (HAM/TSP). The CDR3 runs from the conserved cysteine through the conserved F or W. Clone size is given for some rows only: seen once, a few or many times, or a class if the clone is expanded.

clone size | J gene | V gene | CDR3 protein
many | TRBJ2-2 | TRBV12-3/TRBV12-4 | CASSLARREQTGELFF
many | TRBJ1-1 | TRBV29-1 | CSVEDLRVKTEAFF
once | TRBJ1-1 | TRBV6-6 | CASGKIVTEAFF
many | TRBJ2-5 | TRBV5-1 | CASSLVSGETQYF
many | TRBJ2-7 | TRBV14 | CASSHIGFYEQYF
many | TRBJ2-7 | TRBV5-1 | CASSDRGEVYEQYF
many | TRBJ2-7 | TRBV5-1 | CASSLEGQGAYEQYF
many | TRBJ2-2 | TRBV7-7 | CASSLGGTNTGELFF
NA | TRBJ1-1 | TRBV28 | CASSLTGAMNTEAFF
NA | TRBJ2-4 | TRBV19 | CASRPLSKGLENIQYF
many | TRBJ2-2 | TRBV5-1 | CASSLAYSGELFF
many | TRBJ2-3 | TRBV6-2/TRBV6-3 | CASSYYEKADTQYF
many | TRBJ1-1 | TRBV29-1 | CSVRTVNTEAFF
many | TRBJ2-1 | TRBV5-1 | CASSLQLAGGNEQFF
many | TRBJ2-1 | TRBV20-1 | CSASNPSGRAYNEQFF